This T cell receptor (beta chain) stems from a study of cytomegalovirus exposure and HLA in healthy donors. PCR was performed using 60 Vbeta and 13 Jbeta primers. TCRdb's table, derived via immunoSEQ multiplex PCR, lists solely in-frame clones and lacks some. The sample has about 160,000 clones, about 60% seen once. On this clone itself: Its target is not known.

General study points: Accurate prediction of HLA-A and HLA-B alleles (for most subjects) was reportedly achieved from TCR beta sequences. Cytomegalovirus association was listed for 170 or so TCR beta chains. In a later analysis, at a false discovery rate of 0.05, 15,000 to 20,000 TCR beta sequences were associated with HLA alleles. Roughly uniform depth of sequencing across donors was assumed in presence/absence analyses.

Trimming cost V 0 bases and J 6 bases, with 12 bases left between them. CDR3 length: 15 amino acids. Germline CDR1 and CDR2: SGHVS and FQNEAQ. The material sequenced was PBMCs. The sequence came from a woman aged 60-75 years in good health and CMV-seropositive. The chain couples TRBV7-8 to TRBJ1-5; tentatively, D is TRBD1 (6 bases). CDR3 nucleotides: TGTGCCAGCAGCTTAGCTATTGGGGGCGCTCAGCCCCAGCATTTT. It specifies CASSLAIGGAQPQHF.